Listed below are T cell receptor beta chains from one sample, sequenced in a study of blood T cell repertoires in COVID-19. This table comes from immunoSEQ multiplex PCR, and its TCRdb copy is limited to in-frame clones, with some not included. This table holds roughly 230,000 clones, 83% found once. Sequenced input: peripheral blood. These receptors were obtained from a man in his forties with active or convalescent COVID-19. The CDR3 runs from the conserved cysteine through the conserved F or W. A D gene is named only where the DNA matches it firmly. The size entry is marked missing in some rows and otherwise reads once, few, many or a size class.

TRBJ2-7 NA TRBD2 TRBV28 CASSLGLAGSYEQYF TGTGCCAGCAGTTTAGGACTAGCGGGTTCGTACGAGCAGTACTTC
TRBJ2-5 NA NA TRBV7-9 CASSLGGNQETQYF TGTGCCAGCAGCTTAGGTGGCAACCAAGAGACCCAGTACTTC
TRBJ1-3 few NA TRBV2 CASKSENTIYF TGTGCCAGCAAATCGGAGAACACCATATATTTT
TRBJ1-2 NA TRBD1 TRBV30 CAWNIGAGGPLGYGYTF TGTGCCTGGAATATTGGGGCAGGGGGTCCGCTCGGATATGGCTACACCTTC
TRBJ2-7 few TRBD1 TRBV27 CASSLSADRANEQYF TGTGCCAGCAGTTTATCCGCGGACAGGGCCAACGAGCAGTACTTC
TRBJ1-2 few NA TRBV28 CASSLAGAFYGYTF TGTGCCAGCAGTTTGGCAGGGGCGTTCTATGGCTACACCTTC
TRBJ2-1 NA NA TRBV29-1 CSVEDLFLVGSSYNEQFF TGCAGCGTTGAAGATCTGTTTTTAGTGGGGAGCTCCTACAATGAGCAGTTCTTC
TRBJ1-2 few TRBD1 TRBV10-1 CASSEGARGHSNYGYTF TGCGCCAGCAGCGAGGGGGCCAGGGGCCACTCTAACTATGGCTACACCTTC
TRBJ1-6 NA NA TRBV7-8 CASRPRQGSDSPLHF TGTGCCAGCAGACCAAGGCAGGGTTCGGATTCACCCCTCCACTTT
TRBJ2-7 NA TRBD1 TRBV5-1 CASSAGTGTYEQYF TGCGCCAGCAGCGCCGGGACAGGAACCTACGAGCAGTACTTC
TRBJ1-5 NA NA TRBV5-6 CASSFRGEHQPQHF TGTGCCAGCAGCTTCAGGGGAGAGCATCAGCCCCAGCATTTT
TRBJ1-5 once NA TRBV12-3/TRBV12-4 CASSFSGNQPQHF TGTGCCAGCAGTTTCTCCGGGAATCAGCCCCAGCATTTT
TRBJ2-7 NA NA TRBV6-5 CASTSEAGYLEQYF TGTGCCAGCACCTCTGAGGCGGGGTATCTCGAGCAGTACTTC
TRBJ1-2 few TRBD1 TRBV6-5 CASSYRTGDGYTF TGTGCCAGCAGTTACCGGACAGGGGATGGCTACACCTTC
TRBJ2-1 NA TRBD2 TRBV3-1/TRBV3-2 CASSQDLAGYNEQFF TGTGCCAGCAGCCAAGACCTAGCGGGCTACAATGAGCAGTTCTTC
TRBJ2-3 NA TRBD1 TRBV27 CASSPTGEWSQYF TGTGCCAGCAGTCCCACAGGGGAATGGTCGCAGTATTTT
TRBJ1-2 NA NA TRBV6-6 CASSYSDINYGYTF TGTGCCAGCAGTTACTCCGACATCAACTATGGCTACACCTTC
TRBJ1-2 NA TRBD1 TRBV3-1/TRBV3-2 CASSRISDRRYGYTF TGTGCCAGCAGCCGAATTTCGGACAGGCGTTATGGCTACACCTTC
TRBJ2-3 NA TRBD1 TRBV7-6 CANKTDRDRACTDTQYF TGTGCCAACAAAACCGACCGGGACAGGGCATGCACAGATACGCAGTATTTT
TRBJ2-7 many TRBD1 TRBV7-6 CASSPLSGQGYEQYF TGTGCCAGCAGCCCCCTTTCCGGACAGGGCTACGAGCAGTACTTC
TRBJ1-1 NA TRBD1 TRBV28 CASSLIWDRGHTEAFF TGTGCCAGCAGTTTAATTTGGGACAGGGGGCATACTGAAGCTTTCTTT
TRBJ2-7 NA TRBD2 TRBV4-2 CASSQDLISGRGGSYEQYF TGTGCCAGCAGCCAAGATCTGATTAGCGGGAGGGGCGGGTCCTACGAGCAGTACTTC
TRBJ2-1 NA TRBD1 TRBV19 CASSSQSGQGNNEQFF TGTGCCAGTAGCTCTCAATCCGGACAGGGTAACAATGAGCAGTTCTTC
TRBJ2-1 NA NA TRBV27 CASSPLYLTGNEQFF TGTGCCAGCAGTCCCCTATACTTGACAGGCAATGAGCAGTTCTTC
TRBJ1-2 NA TRBD1 TRBV5-1 CASSLQGGSMAGYTF TGCGCCAGCAGCTTGCAGGGGGGCAGTATGGCTGGCTACACCTTC
TRBJ2-1 once NA TRBV5-1 CASSLVRSGNEQFF TGCGCCAGCAGCTTGGTCCGGAGTGGAAATGAGCAGTTCTTC
TRBJ1-2 NA NA TRBV3-1/TRBV3-2 CASTLYSGYGYTF TGTGCCAGCACCCTTTACTCAGGGTATGGCTACACCTTC
TRBJ1-1 NA NA TRBV7-9 CASSTMNTEAFF TGTGCCAGCAGCACTATGAACACTGAAGCTTTCTTT